This is a list of T cell receptor beta chains from one sample in a study of blood T cell repertoires in COVID-19. Clones were sequenced by immunoSEQ multiplex PCR, and TCRdb holds only the in-frame ones, with some missing. The data contain some 53,000 clones, 65% to 90% of them singletons. Source material: peripheral blood. The receptors come from a man in his sixties or seventies with acute or convalescent COVID-19. Both conserved end residues are part of each CDR3. D genes are given only for firm matches. Clone size is not always given. Where it is, it says once, few, many or a class for expanded clones.

TRBV6-6	TRBD1	-	TRBJ1-5	TGTGCCAGCAGAGGTGACAGGGGGCTTAATCAGCCCCAGCATTTT	CASRGDRGLNQPQHF
TRBV24-1	TRBD1	few	TRBJ2-1	TGTGCCACGGCGACAGGGGATGGTAGGAATGAGCAGTTCTTC	CATATGDGRNEQFF
TRBV14	TRBD1	few	TRBJ1-1	TGTGCCAGCAGTCCGGACAGGGCTTTGATTACTGAAGCTTTCTTT	CASSPDRALITEAFF
TRBV14	TRBD1	-	TRBJ2-5	TGTGCCAGCAGCCGACTAAGGACAGGGTGGACCCAGTACTTC	CASSRLRTGWTQYF
TRBV25-1	-	-	TRBJ2-2	TGTGCCAGCAGTGGGACATACAACACCGGGGAGCTGTTTTTT	CASSGTYNTGELFF
TRBV5-5	-	few	TRBJ1-4	TGTGCCAGCAGCTTGCTTGCAGGGGTGGCTAGGGAACTGTTTTTT	CASSLLAGVARELFF
TRBV11-2	-	-	TRBJ1-6	TGTGCCAGCAGCTTAGTGAGGGGGGGTCAGGATAATTCACCCCTCCACTTT	CASSLVRGGQDNSPLHF
TRBV4-1	-	-	TRBJ1-2	TGCGCCAGCAGCCAAGGCAGGGCGTTCTATGGCTACACCTTC	CASSQGRAFYGYTF
TRBV30	TRBD2	-	TRBJ2-1	TGTGCCTGGAAGGCGGGAGGATATGGTGAGCAGTTCTTC	CAWKAGGYGEQFF
TRBV7-6	TRBD1	-	TRBJ2-5	TGTGCCAGCAGCTTAGGGACAGGGTTTGGAGAGACCCAGTACTTC	CASSLGTGFGETQYF
TRBV24-1	-	once	TRBJ2-5	TGTGCCACCAGTGGGCGGCCGGGGGAAGAGACCCAGTACTTC	CATSGRPGEETQYF
TRBV6-2/TRBV6-3	-	-	TRBJ1-5	TGTGCCAGCAGTTACGGCCAGGGGCATCAGCCCCAGCATTTT	CASSYGQGHQPQHF
TRBV6-2/TRBV6-3	-	-	TRBJ2-2	TGTGCCAGCAGTTACTCGAGGGCGATCGGGGAGCTGTTTTTT	CASSYSRAIGELFF
TRBV3-1/TRBV3-2	-	-	TRBJ2-4	TGTGCCAGCAGCCAAGTCGAAAACATTCAGTACTTC	CASSQVENIQYF
TRBV19	TRBD2	-	TRBJ2-1	TGTGCCAGTAGCCCCGGGACTACCTACAATGAGCAGTTCTTC	CASSPGTTYNEQFF
TRBV25-1	TRBD1	few	TRBJ1-5	TGTGCCAGCAGTGACTTGAGGGGGCTACAGCCCCAGCATTTT	CASSDLRGLQPQHF
TRBV9	-	-	TRBJ1-2	TGTGCCAGCAGCGTAGGGCAGAACTATGGCTACACCTTC	CASSVGQNYGYTF
TRBV5-6	-	once	TRBJ1-2	TGTGCCAGCAGCTTTTATGGCAGGGCCTATGGCTACACCTTC	CASSFYGRAYGYTF
TRBV24-1	-	-	TRBJ2-2	TGTGCCACCAGTGTAATCGGGGGACCGAACACCGGGGAGCTGTTTTTT	CATSVIGGPNTGELFF
TRBV20-1	-	-	TRBJ2-3	TGCAGTGCTAGTCGGGGCACAGATACGCAGTATTTT	CSASRGTDTQYF
TRBV9	-	-	TRBJ1-3	TGTGCCAGCAGCCTAACCATACAGGGCCAGTGGGGAAACACCATATATTTT	CASSLTIQGQWGNTIYF
TRBV7-2	-	once	TRBJ1-2	TGTGCCAGCAGCTTAGCACAGGGAATCTATGGCTACACCTTC	CASSLAQGIYGYTF
TRBV5-1	TRBD1	-	TRBJ2-1	TGCGCCAGCAGCTTAAACCCGGACAGGAGGAACAATGAGCAGTTCTTC	CASSLNPDRRNNEQFF
TRBV4-3	TRBD1	few	TRBJ1-2	TGCGCCAGCAGCCGCGGACAGGGGCCTGTCTATGGCTACACCTTC	CASSRGQGPVYGYTF
TRBV10-1	-	once	TRBJ2-1	TGCGCCAGCAGACCGACTAGGCCCGCCAAGAAGTTCTTC	CASRPTRPAKKFF
TRBV2	TRBD2	-	TRBJ2-7	TGTGCCAGCAGTGAAAGGGCTAGCGGGAATTACGAGCAGTACTTC	CASSERASGNYEQYF
TRBV7-9	TRBD1	once	TRBJ1-1	TGTGCCAGCAGCTTAGGAGACAGGGGAAATGAAGCTTTCTTT	CASSLGDRGNEAFF
TRBV5-8	-	-	TRBJ1-1	TGTGCCAGCAGCTTGAGAAGCGCCATGAACACTGAAGCTTTCTTT	CASSLRSAMNTEAFF
TRBV15	TRBD2	-	TRBJ2-1	TGTGCCACCAGCAGAGCGGGACTAGCATACAATGAGCAGTTCTTC	CATSRAGLAYNEQFF
TRBV9	-	-	TRBJ2-7	TGTGCCAGCAGCGTAGGCACAACCTACGAGCAGTACTTC	CASSVGTTYEQYF
TRBV5-1	-	few	TRBJ1-3	TGCGCCAGCAGCTTTTCAGGAAACACCATATATTTT	CASSFSGNTIYF
TRBV6-4	TRBD1	-	TRBJ2-7	TGTGCCAGCACGGGACAGGGTCGCTACGAGCAGTACTTC	CASTGQGRYEQYF
TRBV4-3	-	-	TRBJ1-6	TGCGCCAGCAGCCAAGATCCACAGCACGGCAATTCACCCCTCCACTTT	CASSQDPQHGNSPLHF
TRBV27	-	-	TRBJ1-4	TGTGCCAGCGTGGGGCCGAATGAAAAACTGTTTTTT	CASVGPNEKLFF
TRBV6-6	TRBD1	-	TRBJ1-1	TGTGCCAGCAGTCCGGACAGGGCCACTGAAGCTTTCTTT	CASSPDRATEAFF
TRBV6-2/TRBV6-3	-	-	TRBJ2-5	TGTGCCAGCAGTTCTCAGTGGCGGCAAGAGACCCAGTACTTC	CASSSQWRQETQYF